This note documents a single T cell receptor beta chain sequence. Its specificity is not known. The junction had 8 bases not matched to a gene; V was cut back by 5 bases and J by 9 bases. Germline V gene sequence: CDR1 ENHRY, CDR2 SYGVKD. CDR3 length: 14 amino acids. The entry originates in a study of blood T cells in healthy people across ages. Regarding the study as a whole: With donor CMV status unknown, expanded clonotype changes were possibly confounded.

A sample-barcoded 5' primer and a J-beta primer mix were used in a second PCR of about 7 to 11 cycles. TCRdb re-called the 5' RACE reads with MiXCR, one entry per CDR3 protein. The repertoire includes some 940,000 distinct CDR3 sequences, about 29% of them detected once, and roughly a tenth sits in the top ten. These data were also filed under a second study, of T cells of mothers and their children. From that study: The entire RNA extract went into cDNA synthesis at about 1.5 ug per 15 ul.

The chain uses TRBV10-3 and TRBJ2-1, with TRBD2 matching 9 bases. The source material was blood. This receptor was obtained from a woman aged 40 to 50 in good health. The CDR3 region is CAISSGGPLGEQFF. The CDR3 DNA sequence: TGTGCCATCAGTAGCGGGGGGCCCTTGGGTGAGCAGTTCTTC.